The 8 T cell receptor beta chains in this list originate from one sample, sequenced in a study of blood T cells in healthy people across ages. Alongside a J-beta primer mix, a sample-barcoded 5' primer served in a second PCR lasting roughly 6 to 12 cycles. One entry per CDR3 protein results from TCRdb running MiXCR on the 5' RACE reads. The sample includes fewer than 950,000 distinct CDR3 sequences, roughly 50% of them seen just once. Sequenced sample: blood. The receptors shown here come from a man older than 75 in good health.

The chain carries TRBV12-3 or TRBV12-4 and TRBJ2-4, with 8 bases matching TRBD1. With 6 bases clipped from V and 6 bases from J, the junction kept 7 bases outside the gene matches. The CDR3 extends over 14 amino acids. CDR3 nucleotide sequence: TGTGCCAGCAGCGGGACAGGAGGGGTAAACATTCAGTACTTC. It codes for CASSGTGGVNIQYF.

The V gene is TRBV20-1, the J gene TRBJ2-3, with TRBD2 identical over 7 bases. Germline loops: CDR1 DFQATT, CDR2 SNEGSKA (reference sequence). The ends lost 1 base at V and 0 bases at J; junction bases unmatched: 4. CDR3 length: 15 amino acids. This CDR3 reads CSARAERGSTDTQYF. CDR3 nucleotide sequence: TGCAGTGCTAGAGCGGAGCGGGGTAGCACAGATACGCAGTATTTT.

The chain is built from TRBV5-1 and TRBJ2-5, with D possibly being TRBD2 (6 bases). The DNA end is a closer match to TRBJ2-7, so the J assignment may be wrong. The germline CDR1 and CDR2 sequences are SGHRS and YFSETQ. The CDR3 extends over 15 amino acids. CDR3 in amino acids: CASSRGFSVELEQYF. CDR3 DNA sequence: TGCGCCAGCAGCCGGGGGTTTAGCGTCGAGCTCGAGCAGTACTTC.

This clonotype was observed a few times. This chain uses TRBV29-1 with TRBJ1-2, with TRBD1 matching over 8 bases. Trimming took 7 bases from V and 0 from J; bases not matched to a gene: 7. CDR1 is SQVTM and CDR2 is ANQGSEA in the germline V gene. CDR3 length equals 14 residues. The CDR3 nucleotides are TGCAGCGCCCCCGACAGGGGTCCTAACTATGGCTACACCTTC. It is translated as CSAPDRGPNYGYTF.

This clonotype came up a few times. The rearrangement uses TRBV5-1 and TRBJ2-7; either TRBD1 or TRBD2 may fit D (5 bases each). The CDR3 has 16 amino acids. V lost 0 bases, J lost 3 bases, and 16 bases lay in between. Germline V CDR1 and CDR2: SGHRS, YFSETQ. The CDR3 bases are TGCGCCAGCAGCTTGGGGACCACAGGAGGCCTCTACGAGCAGTACTTC. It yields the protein CASSLGTTGGLYEQYF.

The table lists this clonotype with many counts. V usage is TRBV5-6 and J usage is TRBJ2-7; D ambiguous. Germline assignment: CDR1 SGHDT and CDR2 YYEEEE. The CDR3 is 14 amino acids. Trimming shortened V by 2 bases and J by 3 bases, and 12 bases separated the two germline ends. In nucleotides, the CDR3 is TGTGCCAGCAGCTTAGGTCCCATGGGCTACGAGCAGTACTTC. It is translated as CASSLGPMGYEQYF.

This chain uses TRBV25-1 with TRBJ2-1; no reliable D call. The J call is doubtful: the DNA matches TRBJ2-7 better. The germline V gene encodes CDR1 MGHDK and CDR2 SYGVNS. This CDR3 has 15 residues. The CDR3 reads CASRADLSSYNEQYF. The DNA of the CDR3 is TGTGCCAGCAGGGCAGATCTGAGCTCCTACAATGAGCAGTACTTC.

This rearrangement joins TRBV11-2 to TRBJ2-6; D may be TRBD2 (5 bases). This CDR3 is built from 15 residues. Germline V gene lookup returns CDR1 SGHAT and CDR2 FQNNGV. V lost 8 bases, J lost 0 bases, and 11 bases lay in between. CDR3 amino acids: CASGSSDSGANVLTF. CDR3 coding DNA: TGTGCCAGCGGGAGCTCCGACTCTGGGGCCAACGTCCTGACTTTC.